This T cell receptor (beta chain) came from a study of shared clonotypes between healthy human individuals. Overall study context: Donors had three CD4 naive, three CD4 memory, two CD8 naive and one CD8 memory plate apiece.

Produced via immunoSEQ multiplex PCR; TCRdb's table is partial and in-frame only. Of 600,000 to 750,000 clones listed, about nine tenths are singletons. V gave up 1 base and J gave up 2 bases, with 9 bases separating them. The CDR3 runs to 15 residues. Germline CDR1 and CDR2: MGHRA and YSYEKL. This sequence originates from a man between 18 and 35 years old in good health. Some clones in this sample may be carry-over from other donors' samples. The chain joins TRBV4-1 to TRBJ1-5, with a tentative D call TRBD1 (6 bases). Sequencing was done on a sample of memory CD8+ T cells from PBMCs. This sample's subset: CD45RO+ cells pooled with CCR7-negative TemRA cells. The CDR3 is CASSQVPGGNQPQHF. The CDR3 bases are TGCGCCAGCAGCCAAGTACCAGGGGGCAATCAGCCCCAGCATTTT.